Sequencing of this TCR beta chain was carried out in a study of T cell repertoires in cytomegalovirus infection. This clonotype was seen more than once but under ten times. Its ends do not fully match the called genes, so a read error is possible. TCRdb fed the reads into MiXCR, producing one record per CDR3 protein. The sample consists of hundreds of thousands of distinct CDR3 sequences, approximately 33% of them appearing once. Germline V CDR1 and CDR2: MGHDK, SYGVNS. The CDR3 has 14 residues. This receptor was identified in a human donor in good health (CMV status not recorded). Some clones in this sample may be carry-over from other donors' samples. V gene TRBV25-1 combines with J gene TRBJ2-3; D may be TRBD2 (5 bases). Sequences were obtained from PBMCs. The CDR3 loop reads CASSEEVRTDTQYF. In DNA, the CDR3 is TGTGCCAGCAGTGAGGAGGTACGCACGGATACGCAGTATTTT.